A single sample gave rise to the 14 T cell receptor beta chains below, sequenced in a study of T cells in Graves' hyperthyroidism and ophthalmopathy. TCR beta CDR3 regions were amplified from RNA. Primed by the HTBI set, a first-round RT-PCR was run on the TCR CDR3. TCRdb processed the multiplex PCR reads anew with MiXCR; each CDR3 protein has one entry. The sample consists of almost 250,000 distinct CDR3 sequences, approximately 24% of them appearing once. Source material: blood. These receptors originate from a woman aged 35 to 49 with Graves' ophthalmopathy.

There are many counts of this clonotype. CDR3 coding DNA: TGTGCCACCAGCAGGGTGACAGGGGGTACTGAAGCTTTCTTT. It codes for CATSRVTGGTEAFF. This chain uses TRBV15 with TRBJ1-1, with TRBD1 identical over 9 bases. The J segment lost 5 bases and the V segment lost 3 bases, leaving 4 bases of the junction unmatched. Germline loops: CDR1 LNHNV, CDR2 YYDKDF (reference sequence). There are 14 residues in the CDR3.

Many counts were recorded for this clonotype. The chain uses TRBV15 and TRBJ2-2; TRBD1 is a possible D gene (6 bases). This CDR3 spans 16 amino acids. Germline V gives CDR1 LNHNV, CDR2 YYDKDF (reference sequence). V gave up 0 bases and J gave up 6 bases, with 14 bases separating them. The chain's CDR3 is CATSRDPGTPAGELFF. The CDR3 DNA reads TGTGCCACCAGCAGAGATCCCGGGACACCCGCCGGGGAGCTGTTTTTT.

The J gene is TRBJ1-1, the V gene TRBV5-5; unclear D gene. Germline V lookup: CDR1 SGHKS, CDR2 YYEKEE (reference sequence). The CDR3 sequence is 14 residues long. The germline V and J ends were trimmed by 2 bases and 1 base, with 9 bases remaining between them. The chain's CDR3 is CASSLRVWNTEAFF. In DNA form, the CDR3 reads TGTGCCAGCAGCTTAAGGGTATGGAACACTGAAGCTTTCTTT.

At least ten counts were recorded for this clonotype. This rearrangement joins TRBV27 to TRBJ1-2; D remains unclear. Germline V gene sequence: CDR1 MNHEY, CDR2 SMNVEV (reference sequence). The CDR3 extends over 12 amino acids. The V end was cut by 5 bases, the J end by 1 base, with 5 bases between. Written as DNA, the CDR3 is TGTGCCAGCAGTCCCCGTAACTATGGCTACACCTTC. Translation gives CASSPRNYGYTF.

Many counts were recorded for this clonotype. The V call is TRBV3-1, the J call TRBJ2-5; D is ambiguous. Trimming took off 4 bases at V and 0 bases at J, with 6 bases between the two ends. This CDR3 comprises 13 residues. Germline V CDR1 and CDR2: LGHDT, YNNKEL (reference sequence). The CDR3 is CASSPPHQETQYF. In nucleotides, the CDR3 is TGTGCCAGCAGCCCACCCCACCAAGAGACCCAGTACTTC.

CDR3 sequence: CASSLAGRSDEQYF. The CDR3 DNA follows: TGTGCCAGCAGTTTAGCCGGGCGTTCTGACGAGCAGTACTTC. V is TRBV28 and J is TRBJ2-7; D is unclear. V shed 2 bases and J shed 5 bases, with 13 bases lying between them. The CDR3 consists of 14 residues. Looked up from germline, CDR1 is MDHEN and CDR2 is SYDVKM.

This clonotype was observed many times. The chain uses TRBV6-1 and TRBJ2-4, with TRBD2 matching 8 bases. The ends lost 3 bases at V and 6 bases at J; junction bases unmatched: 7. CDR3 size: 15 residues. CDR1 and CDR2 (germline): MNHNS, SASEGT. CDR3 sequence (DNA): TGTGCCAGCAGTGATGGACTAGCCGGCTCAAACATTCAGTACTTC. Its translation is CASSDGLAGSNIQYF.

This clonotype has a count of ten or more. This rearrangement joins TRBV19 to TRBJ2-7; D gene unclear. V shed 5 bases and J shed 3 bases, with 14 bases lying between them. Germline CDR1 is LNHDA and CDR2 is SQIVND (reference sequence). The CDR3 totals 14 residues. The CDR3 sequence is CASSPGNGLYEQYF. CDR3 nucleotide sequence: TGTGCCAGTAGTCCCGGCAACGGCCTCTACGAGCAGTACTTC.

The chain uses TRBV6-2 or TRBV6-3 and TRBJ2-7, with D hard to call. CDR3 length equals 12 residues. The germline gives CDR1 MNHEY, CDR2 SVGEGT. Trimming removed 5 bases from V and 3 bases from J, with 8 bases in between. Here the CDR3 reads CASSLNFYEQYF. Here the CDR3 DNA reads TGTGCCAGCAGTCTTAATTTCTACGAGCAGTACTTC.

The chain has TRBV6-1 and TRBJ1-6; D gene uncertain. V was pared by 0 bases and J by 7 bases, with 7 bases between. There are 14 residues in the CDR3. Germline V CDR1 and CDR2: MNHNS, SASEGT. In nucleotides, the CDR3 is TGTGCCAGCAGTGAAGCGCCGACCAATTCACCCCTCCACTTT. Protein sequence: CASSEAPTNSPLHF.

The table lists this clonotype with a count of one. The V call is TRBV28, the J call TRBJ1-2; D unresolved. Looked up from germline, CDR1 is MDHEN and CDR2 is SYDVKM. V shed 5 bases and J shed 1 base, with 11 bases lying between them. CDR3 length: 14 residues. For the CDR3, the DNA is TGTGCCAGCAGTCTCGGGGAGAGTAACTATGGCTACACCTTC. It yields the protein CASSLGESNYGYTF.

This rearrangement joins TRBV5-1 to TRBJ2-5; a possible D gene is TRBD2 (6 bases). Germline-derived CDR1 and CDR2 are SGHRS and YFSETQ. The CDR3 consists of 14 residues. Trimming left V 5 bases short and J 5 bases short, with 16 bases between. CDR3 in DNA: TGCGCCAGCAGTACTGAACCGGGACTTGAGACCCAGTACTTC. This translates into CASSTEPGLETQYF.

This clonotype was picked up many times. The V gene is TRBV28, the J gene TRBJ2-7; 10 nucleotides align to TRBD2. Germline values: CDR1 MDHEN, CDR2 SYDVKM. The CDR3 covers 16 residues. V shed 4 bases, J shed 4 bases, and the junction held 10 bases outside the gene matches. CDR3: CASSSPSGRAVYEQYF. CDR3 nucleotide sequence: TGTGCCAGCAGTTCGCCGAGCGGGAGGGCCGTGTACGAGCAGTACTTC.

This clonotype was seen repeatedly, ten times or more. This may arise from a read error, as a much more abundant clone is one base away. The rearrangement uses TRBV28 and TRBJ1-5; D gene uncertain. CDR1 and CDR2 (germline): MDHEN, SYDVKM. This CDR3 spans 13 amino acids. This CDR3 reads CASTGYSNQLQHF. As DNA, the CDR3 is TGTGCCAGCACAGGCTATAGCAATCAGCTCCAGCATTTT. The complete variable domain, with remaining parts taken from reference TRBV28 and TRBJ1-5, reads DVKVTQSSRYLVKRTGEKVFLECVQDMDHENMFWYRQDPGLGLRLIYFSYDVKMKEKGDIPEGYSVSREKKERFSLILESASTNQTSMYLCASTGYSNQLQHFGDGTRLSIL.